The 4 T cell receptor beta chains below all came from one sample that was sequenced in a study of blood T cells in healthy people across ages (dated by TCRdb to the mid-2010s). The method behind the library was 5' RACE. The sample was run on an Illumina HiSeq 2500. A second about 7 to 11 cycle PCR used a sample-barcoded 5' primer and a J-beta primer mix. TCRdb redid the processing of the public reads, applying fastp at Q25 and MiXCR, and retained in-frame beta chains. Each entry is one CDR3 protein sequence, shown with its most common DNA and genes. For this sample the table gives over a million distinct CDR3 sequences, of which 25% were detected only once. Jointly, the top ten make up 0.65% to 0.75% of the sample. This sample also belongs to another study, concerning T cells of mothers and their children.

The sequenced material came from blood. All receptors come from a girl aged 2 to 9 in good health.

This chain links TRBV27 with TRBJ2-5; weak D call: TRBD2 (6 bases). V was trimmed by 0 bases and J by 9 bases, leaving 11 bases between them. This CDR3 contains 13 residues. Per the germline V gene, CDR1 is MNHEY and CDR2 is SMNVEV (reference sequence). The DNA of the CDR3 is TGTGCCAGCAGTTTATCCACTGGGGAGGCCCAGTACTTC. The encoded protein is CASSLSTGEAQYF.

The chain is built from TRBV29-1 and TRBJ2-5, with 16 bases fitting TRBD2. CDR1 and CDR2 from the germline V gene are SQVTM and ANQGSEA. V was clipped by 6 bases and J by 5 bases; unmatched bases: 3. The CDR3 consists of 14 residues. In DNA form, the CDR3 reads TGCAGCGTGTTGGGACTAGCGGGGGGGGAGACCCAGTACTTC. Its translation: CSVLGLAGGETQYF.

The J gene is TRBJ1-1, the V gene TRBV28; 9 bases agree with TRBD1. The V gene's germline CDR1 is MDHEN and CDR2 SYDVKM. CDR3 size: 14 residues. V was pared by 2 bases and J by 7 bases, with 5 bases of the junction left unmatched. CDR3 residues: CASSLIRDRVEAFF. CDR3 DNA: TGTGCCAGCAGTTTAATCCGGGACAGGGTTGAAGCTTTCTTT.

The chain uses TRBV20-1 and TRBJ2-4, with D perhaps matching TRBD2 (5 bases). Germline values: CDR1 DFQATT, CDR2 SNEGSKA (reference sequence). The V gene lost 3 bases and the J gene lost 1 base, with 7 bases spanning the gap. The CDR3 has 13 amino acids. The CDR3 sequence is CSASERAKNIQYF. The CDR3 bases are TGCAGTGCTAGTGAGCGGGCCAAAAACATTCAGTACTTC.